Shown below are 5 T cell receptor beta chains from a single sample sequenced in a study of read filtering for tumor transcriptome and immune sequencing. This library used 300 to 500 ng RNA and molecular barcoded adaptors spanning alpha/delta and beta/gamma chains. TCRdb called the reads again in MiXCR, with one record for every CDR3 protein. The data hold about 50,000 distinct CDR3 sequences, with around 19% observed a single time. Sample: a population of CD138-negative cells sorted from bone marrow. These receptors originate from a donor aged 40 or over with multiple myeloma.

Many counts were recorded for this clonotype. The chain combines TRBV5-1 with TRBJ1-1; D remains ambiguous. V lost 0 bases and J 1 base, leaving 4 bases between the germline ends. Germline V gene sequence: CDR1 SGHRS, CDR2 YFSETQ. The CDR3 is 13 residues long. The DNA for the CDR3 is TGCGCCAGCAGCTTGGAGCAGAACACTGAAGCTTTCTTT. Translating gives CASSLEQNTEAFF.

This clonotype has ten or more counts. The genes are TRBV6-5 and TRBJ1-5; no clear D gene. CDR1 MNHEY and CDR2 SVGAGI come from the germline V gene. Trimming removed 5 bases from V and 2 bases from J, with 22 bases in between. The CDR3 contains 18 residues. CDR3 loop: CASSRFGQRSGGNQPQHF. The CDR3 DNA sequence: TGTGCCAGCAGTCGCTTCGGCCAGAGGTCTGGTGGCAATCAGCCCCAGCATTTT.

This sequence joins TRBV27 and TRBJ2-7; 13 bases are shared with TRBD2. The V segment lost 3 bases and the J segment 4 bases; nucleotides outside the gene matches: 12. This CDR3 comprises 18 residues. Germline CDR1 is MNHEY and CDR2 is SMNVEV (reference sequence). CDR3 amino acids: CASSLWGPGLAGLYEQYF. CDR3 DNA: TGTGCCAGCAGTTTGTGGGGCCCGGGACTAGCGGGACTTTACGAGCAGTACTTC.

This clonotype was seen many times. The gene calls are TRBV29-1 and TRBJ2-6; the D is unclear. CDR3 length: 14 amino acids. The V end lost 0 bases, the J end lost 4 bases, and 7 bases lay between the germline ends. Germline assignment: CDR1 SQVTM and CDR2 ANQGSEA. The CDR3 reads CSVEDLSGANVLTF. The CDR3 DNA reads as TGCAGCGTTGAAGATCTTTCCGGGGCCAACGTCCTGACTTTC.

CDR3 loop: CASSSTTGMSYEQYF. The CDR3 region has the DNA TGTGCCAGTAGTTCGACTACAGGGATGTCCTACGAGCAGTACTTC. This chain connects TRBV19 to TRBJ2-7, with D maybe TRBD1 (6 bases). Germline CDR1 is LNHDA and CDR2 is SQIVND (reference sequence). Between the trimmed V and J ends, which lost 5 bases and 1 base, there was a span of 15 bases. The length of the CDR3 is 15 residues. Full variable domain (outside the CDR3, taken from reference TRBV19 and TRBJ2-7): DGGITQSPKYLFRKEGQNVTLSCEQNLNHDAMYWYRQDPGQGLRLIYYSQIVNDFQKGDIAEGYSVSREKKESFPLTVTSAQKNPTAFYLCASSSTTGMSYEQYFGPGTRLTVT.